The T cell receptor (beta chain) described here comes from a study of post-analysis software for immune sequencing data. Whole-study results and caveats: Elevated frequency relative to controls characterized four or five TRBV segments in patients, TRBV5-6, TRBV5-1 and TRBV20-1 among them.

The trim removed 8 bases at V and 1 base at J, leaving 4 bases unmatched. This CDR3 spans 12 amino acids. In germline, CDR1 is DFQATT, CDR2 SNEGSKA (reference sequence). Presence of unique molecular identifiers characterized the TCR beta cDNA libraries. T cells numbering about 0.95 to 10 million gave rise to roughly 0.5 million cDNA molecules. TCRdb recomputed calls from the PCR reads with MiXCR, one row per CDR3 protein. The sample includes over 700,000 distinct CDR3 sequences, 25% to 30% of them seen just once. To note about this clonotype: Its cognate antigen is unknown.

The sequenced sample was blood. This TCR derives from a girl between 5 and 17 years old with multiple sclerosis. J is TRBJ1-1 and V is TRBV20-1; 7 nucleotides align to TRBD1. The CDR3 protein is CSPRQGNTEAFF. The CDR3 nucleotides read TGCAGTCCCCGACAGGGGAACACTGAAGCTTTCTTT.